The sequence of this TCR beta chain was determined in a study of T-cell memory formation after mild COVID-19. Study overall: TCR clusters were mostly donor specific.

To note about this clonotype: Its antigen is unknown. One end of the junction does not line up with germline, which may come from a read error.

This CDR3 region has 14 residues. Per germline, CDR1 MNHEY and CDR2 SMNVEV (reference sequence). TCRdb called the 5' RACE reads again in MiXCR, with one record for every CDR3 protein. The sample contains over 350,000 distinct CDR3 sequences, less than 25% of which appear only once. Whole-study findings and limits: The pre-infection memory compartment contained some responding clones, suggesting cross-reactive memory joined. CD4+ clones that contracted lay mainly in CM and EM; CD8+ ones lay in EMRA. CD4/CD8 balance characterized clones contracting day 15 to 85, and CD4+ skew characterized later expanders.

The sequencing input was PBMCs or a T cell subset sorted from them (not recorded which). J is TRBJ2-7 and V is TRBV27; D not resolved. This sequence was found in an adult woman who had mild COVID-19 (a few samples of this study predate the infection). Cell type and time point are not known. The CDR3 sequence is CASSPPAASCEQYF. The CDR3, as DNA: TGTGCCAGCAGTCCCCCCGCGGCCTCCTGCGAGCAGTACTTC.